The 5 T cell receptor beta chains in this list originate from one sample, sequenced in a study of breast tumors, draining lymph nodes, adjacent tissues. Axillary draining lymph nodes of breast cancer patients supplied the node samples. TCRdb reanalysed the multiplex PCR reads using MiXCR and keeps one entry per CDR3 protein. The data contain around 230,000 distinct CDR3 sequences, about 30% of them singletons. The material sequenced was axillary lymph node tissue. The receptors come from a female donor with breast cancer. Some clones in this sample may be carry-over from other donors' samples.

The rearrangement links TRBV29-1 to TRBJ2-5, with 12 bases identical to TRBD2. Germline CDR1 SQVTM, CDR2 ANQGSEA. CDR3 size: 19 residues. Unmatched junction bases numbered 14, after V lost 0 bases and J lost 3 bases. The CDR3 loop reads CSVEETSGSPKPDKETQYF. The CDR3, as DNA: TGCAGCGTTGAAGAGACTAGCGGGAGTCCCAAACCTGATAAAGAGACCCAGTACTTC. Supplemented by reference TRBV29-1 and TRBJ2-5, the full variable domain reads SAVISQKPSRDICQRGTSLTIQCQVDSQVTMMFWYRQQPGQSLTLIATANQGSEATYESGFVIDKFPISRPNLTFSTLTVSNMSPEDSSIYLCSVEETSGSPKPDKETQYFGPGTRLLVL.

This rearrangement joins TRBV15 to TRBJ2-7; 12 bases map to TRBD2. The CDR3 is 16 amino acids. Germline-derived CDR1 and CDR2 are LNHNV and YYDKDF (reference sequence). CDR3 nucleotide sequence: TGTGCTCGCCTAGCGGGAGGGCCAGTCTATGTCTACGAGCAGTACTTC. It encodes CARLAGGPVYVYEQYF.

This clonotype showed up many times. This chain connects TRBV19 to TRBJ2-3; TRBD2 matches at 7 bases. From germline, CDR1 is LNHDA and CDR2 SQIVND (reference sequence). The CDR3 consists of 16 residues. The trim removed 2 bases at V and 3 bases at J, leaving 8 bases unmatched. The CDR3 bases are TGTGCCAGTAGTATATCGGGCGGGAGTTGGACAGATACGCAGTATTTT. Protein: CASSISGGSWTDTQYF.

This clonotype was seen many times. The chain is built from TRBV7-9 and TRBJ2-7; TRBD2 matches at 9 bases. The CDR3 has 14 amino acids. V dropped 6 bases and J dropped 6; count of bases not matched to a gene: 9. Germline CDR1 reads SEHNR; CDR2 reads FQNEAQ (reference sequence). The CDR3 here is CASSSGLAMGEQYF. The DNA of the CDR3 is TGTGCCAGCAGTTCGGGACTAGCAATGGGCGAGCAGTACTTC.

This clonotype has a handful of counts. A clone one base away is much larger, so this may be a read error. The missing conserved phenylalanine or tryptophan at the end of this CDR3 makes a read error likely. This chain joins TRBV19 and TRBJ2-7, with TRBD2 matching 12 bases. The CDR3 covers 16 residues. CDR1 and CDR2 from the germline V gene are LNHDA and SQIVND (reference sequence). Germline trimming cut 5 bases from V and 0 bases from J; bases unmatched to any gene: 5. The CDR3 DNA is TGTGCCAGTAGTTCCCTGACTAGCGGGGGCTCCTACGAGCAGTACTCC. Its protein product is CASSSLTSGGSYEQYS.